The 15 T cell receptor beta chains presented below share a single source sample, sequenced in a study of blood T cell repertoires in COVID-19. Using immunoSEQ multiplex PCR, the repertoire was profiled, and TCRdb retains in-frame clones only, with some absent. The repertoire holds about 59,000 clones, approximately 80% seen once, with more than 5.5% in the top ten. The sample consisted of peripheral blood. These receptor sequences come from a man between 60 and 75 years old with acute or convalescent COVID-19.

The chain joins TRBV14 to TRBJ2-4; D possibly corresponds to TRBD1 (5 bases). The CDR3 length is 15 residues. Trimming removed 3 bases at V and 0 bases at J, with 9 bases between. Germline CDR1 SGHDN, CDR2 FVKESK. The CDR3 coding sequence is TGTGCCAGCAGCCATATCCAGGGAGCCAAAAACATTCAGTACTTC. As protein: CASSHIQGAKNIQYF.

This chain links TRBV3-1 (or the pseudogene TRBV3-2) with TRBJ2-7; D is undetermined. The CDR3 extends over 14 amino acids. The V and J ends lost 1 base and 1 base respectively, with 8 bases between them. Germline V CDR1 and CDR2: LGHDT, YNNKEL (reference sequence). The CDR3 protein is CASSQGATSYEQYF. CDR3 nucleotides: TGTGCCAGCAGCCAAGGTGCTACTTCCTACGAGCAGTACTTC.

The rearrangement uses TRBV19 and TRBJ2-1; 13 bases align to TRBD2. The V gene end was trimmed by 2 bases and the J gene end by 7 bases; junction bases not matched to a gene: 5. The CDR3 is 16 residues long. Germline CDR1 and CDR2: LNHDA and SQIVND (reference sequence). CDR3 nucleotide sequence: TGTGCCAGTAGTATAAGTTTACTAGCGGGGGGGAATGAGCAGTTCTTC. Its protein product is CASSISLLAGGNEQFF.

In its sample, this clone was seen once. This chain uses TRBV3-1 (or the pseudogene TRBV3-2) with TRBJ2-3, with TRBD2 identical over 8 bases. The CDR3 is 15 residues long. Germline CDR1 LGHDT, CDR2 YNNKEL (reference sequence). V lost 1 base to trimming and J lost 3 bases; unmatched junction nucleotides: 3. CDR3 sequence (DNA): TGTGCCAGCAGCCAAGCACTAGCGGCTACAGATACGCAGTATTTT. It specifies CASSQALAATDTQYF.

This clone was recorded only once. An end of the junction does not agree with germline; a read error may underlie this. The rearrangement joins TRBV7-7 to TRBJ2-5; either TRBD1 or TRBD2 may supply D (6 bases each). The CDR3 totals 14 residues. Germline values: CDR1 SSHAT, CDR2 FNYEAQ (reference sequence). Written as DNA, the CDR3 is TGTGCTAGCAGCTTAGGGGGGCCTTTCGAGACCCAGTACTTC. Protein: CASSLGGPFETQYF. Full variable domain (missing parts from reference TRBV7-7 and TRBJ2-5): GAGVSQSPRYKVTKRGQDVTLRCDPISSHATLYWYQQALGQGPEFLTYFNYEAQPDKSGLPSDRFSAERPEGSISTLTIQRTEQRDSAMYRCASSLGGPFETQYFGPGTRLLVL.

This clone occurred many times. This chain joins TRBV6-5 and TRBJ2-2, with 8 positions matching TRBD2. The CDR3 runs to 14 residues. The germline CDR1 and CDR2 sequences are MNHEY and SVGAGI. The V gene end was trimmed by 11 bases and the J gene end by 7 bases; junction bases not matched to a gene: 12. The CDR3 region is CAGRTGGPIGELFF. CDR3 coding DNA: TGTGCCGGACGGACGGGGGGGCCGATCGGGGAGCTGTTTTTT.

This clone was picked up a small number of times. The chain's CDR3 is CASGTGGSDEQYF. The DNA for the CDR3 is TGCGCCAGCGGGACAGGGGGATCGGACGAGCAGTACTTC. The chain joins TRBV10-1 to TRBJ2-7; 11 bases match TRBD1. The V gene's germline CDR1 is WNHNN and CDR2 SYGVQD (reference sequence). V trimming: 8 bases; J trimming: 5 bases; junction bases outside the gene matches: 5. This CDR3 is built from 13 residues.

The chain has TRBV11-3 and TRBJ2-5, with 7 bases aligning to TRBD2. Trimming at V came to 5 bases and at J to 1 base, leaving 4 bases not matched to a gene. The CDR3 covers 14 residues. CDR1 SGHNT and CDR2 YENEEA come from the germline V gene. The CDR3, as DNA: TGTGCCAGCAGCGGGGGGGGACCCCAAGAGACCCAGTACTTC. Translating gives CASSGGGPQETQYF.

CDR3 amino acids: CASSLEKGDRVLHEQFF. The CDR3 DNA is TGTGCCAGCAGCTTAGAAAAGGGGGACAGGGTATTACATGAGCAGTTCTTC. This chain joins TRBV7-8 and TRBJ2-1, with 9 bases lining up with TRBD1. The CDR3 length is 17 residues. V dropped 1 base and J dropped 8; count of bases not matched to a gene: 12. Per the germline V gene, CDR1 is SGHVS and CDR2 is FQNEAQ.

In its sample, this clone was seen a few times. Here the CDR3 reads CASRIRQGQEAFF. For the CDR3, the DNA is TGTGCCAGCAGAATAAGACAGGGGCAGGAAGCTTTCTTT. The rearrangement links TRBV5-4 to TRBJ1-1; 8 bases are shared with TRBD1. This CDR3 is 13 amino acids long. CDR1 is SGHNT and CDR2 is YYREEE in the germline V gene (reference sequence). With 5 bases clipped from V and 8 bases from J, the junction kept 8 bases outside the gene matches.

The chain combines TRBV7-2 with TRBJ2-3, with D possibly matching TRBD1 (6 bases). The germline V and J ends were trimmed by 4 bases and 6 bases, with 8 bases remaining between them. The CDR3 spans 12 residues. CDR1 SGHTA and CDR2 FQGNSA come from the germline V gene. The CDR3 DNA is TGTGCCAGCAGCTCTCAGGGGGATACGCAGTATTTT. Its protein is CASSSQGDTQYF.

This chain joins TRBV18 and TRBJ1-2; no clear D gene. The CDR3 is made up of 15 amino acids. From germline, CDR1 is KGHSH and CDR2 LQKENI. V lost 4 bases and J 0 bases, leaving 12 bases between the germline ends. The CDR3 region is CASSLKTGANYGYTF. As DNA, the CDR3 is TGTGCCAGCTCACTAAAGACGGGAGCTAACTATGGCTACACCTTC.

The chain has TRBV7-3 and TRBJ1-1, with no clear D. Trimming took 2 bases from V and 1 from J, leaving 8 bases between them. CDR3 length equals 14 residues. Germline V gene lookup returns CDR1 SGHTA and CDR2 FQGTGA. As DNA, the CDR3 is TGTGCCAGCAGCTTAGGTGGCTGGAACACTGAAGCTTTCTTT. The encoded protein is CASSLGGWNTEAFF.

The genes are TRBV7-2 and TRBJ2-4; 8 positions agree with TRBD1. The CDR3 has 15 amino acids. The trim removed 2 bases at V and 7 bases at J, leaving 7 bases unmatched. Germline CDR1 is SGHTA and CDR2 is FQGNSA. CDR3 in DNA: TGTGCCAGCAGCTTAACCGCCGGACAGGGTAACATTCAGTACTTC. Translation gives CASSLTAGQGNIQYF.

This clone was counted a few times. The chain carries TRBV5-1 and TRBJ2-3; D might be TRBD1 (6 bases). The CDR3 has 13 residues. V was shortened by 4 bases and J by 3 bases, with 9 bases between the two germline ends. Germline V CDR1 and CDR2: SGHRS, YFSETQ. The CDR3 DNA reads as TGCGCCAGCAGCGTACAGGGTACAGATACGCAGTATTTT. Amino acid sequence: CASSVQGTDTQYF.